These 31 T cell receptor beta chains were sequenced from one sample in a study of blood T cell repertoires in COVID-19. Assay: immunoSEQ multiplex PCR; the TCRdb copy retains only in-frame clones and omits some. Found here are hundreds of thousands of clones, around 84% of them singletons; the top ten hold roughly 4%. The sequenced sample was PBMCs or T cells enriched from blood (not recorded which). These TCRs come from a man under 40 with acute COVID-19.

V usage is TRBV9 and J usage is TRBJ1-1; D may be TRBD1 (6 bases). V lost 0 bases and J lost 4, with 16 bases in between. Germline CDR1 reads SGDLS; CDR2 reads YYNGEE. This CDR3 spans 16 amino acids. CDR3: CASSVVAGAGGTEAFF. The CDR3 DNA follows: TGTGCCAGCAGCGTAGTGGCAGGGGCTGGTGGCACTGAAGCTTTCTTT.

The chain has TRBV4-3 and TRBJ2-7; TRBD2 might be the D (6 bases). V was cut by 1 base and J by 3 bases, with 10 bases left in between. The CDR3 extends over 14 amino acids. Germline CDR1 and CDR2: LGHNA and YSLEER. The CDR3 DNA follows: TGCGCCAGCAGCCAAGGACTAGGGAGCTACGAGCAGTACGTC. The encoded protein is CASSQGLGSYEQYV.

J is TRBJ2-5 and V is TRBV11-3, with TRBD2 identical over 8 bases. The CDR3 length is 14 residues. Trimming at V came to 1 base and at J to 2 bases, leaving 0 bases not matched to a gene. Germline V gives CDR1 SGHNT, CDR2 YENEEA. CDR3 sequence reads: CASSLAGGQETQYF. Written as DNA, the CDR3 is TGTGCCAGCAGCTTAGCGGGGGGGCAAGAGACCCAGTACTTC.

V usage is TRBV6-5 and J usage is TRBJ1-1, with TRBD1 matching over 9 bases. Germline CDR1 and CDR2: MNHEY and SVGAGI. The CDR3 sequence is 15 residues long. The V segment lost 5 bases and the J segment 0 bases; nucleotides outside the gene matches: 4. CDR3 DNA: TGTGCCAGCAGTCGGACAGGGGAGATGAACACTGAAGCTTTCTTT. Amino acids: CASSRTGEMNTEAFF.

Comment on this clone: One end of the junction fails to match germline, which may point to a read error. The V gene is TRBV5-1, the J gene TRBJ2-5, with D perhaps matching TRBD2 (5 bases). The CDR3 sequence is 13 residues long. Germline V gives CDR1 SGHRS, CDR2 YFSETQ. The chain's CDR3 is CASSPWASPLLNF. CDR3 nucleotide sequence: TGCGCCAGCAGCCCCTGGGCTAGCCCCCTGCTAAACTTC.

This rearrangement joins TRBV2 to TRBJ1-5; the match to TRBD1 covers 7 bases. Germline values: CDR1 SNHLY, CDR2 FYNNEI. CDR3 size: 13 residues. Trimming at V came to 4 bases and at J to 5 bases, leaving 2 bases not matched to a gene. This chain's CDR3 is CASSGTGDQPQHF. In DNA form, the CDR3 reads TGTGCCAGCAGTGGGACAGGCGATCAGCCCCAGCATTTT.

The rearrangement uses TRBV29-1 and TRBJ1-2; TRBD1 agrees at 8 bases. V trimming: 6 bases; J trimming: 4 bases; junction bases outside the gene matches: 4. In germline, CDR1 is SQVTM, CDR2 ANQGSEA. The CDR3 is 12 residues long. In nucleotides, the CDR3 is TGCAGCGTCGACAGGGGCGCCTATGGCTACACCTTC. Translated: CSVDRGAYGYTF.

The J gene is TRBJ2-1, the V gene TRBV7-2, with 11 positions matching TRBD2. The V segment lost 5 bases and the J segment 6 bases; nucleotides outside the gene matches: 12. CDR1 SGHTA and CDR2 FQGNSA come from the germline V gene. The CDR3 sequence is 17 residues long. CDR3 amino acids: CASSPGLAGGAANEQFF. The CDR3 coding sequence is TGTGCCAGCAGCCCTGGTTTAGCGGGGGGGGCGGCCAATGAGCAGTTCTTC.

The chain joins TRBV19 to TRBJ1-5; D gene uncertain. Per the germline V gene, CDR1 is LNHDA and CDR2 is SQIVND (reference sequence). This CDR3 region has 13 residues. V was cut by 0 bases and J by 4 bases, with 4 bases left in between. For the CDR3, the DNA is TGTGCCAGTAGTATAGATCCGAATCAGCCCCAGCATTTT. Protein: CASSIDPNQPQHF.

The V gene is TRBV5-4, the J gene TRBJ1-2; the D is unclear. Germline loops: CDR1 SGHNT, CDR2 YYREEE (reference sequence). There are 13 residues in the CDR3. V gave up 6 bases and J gave up 7 bases, with 16 bases separating them. The CDR3 spells CASTPTGVGGYTF. In nucleotides, the CDR3 is TGTGCCAGCACCCCTACCGGGGTAGGTGGCTACACCTTC.

The V and J genes are TRBV24-1 and TRBJ2-2, with TRBD2 identical over 16 bases. The ends lost 7 bases at V and 8 bases at J; junction bases unmatched: 12. CDR1 and CDR2 from the germline V gene are KGHDR and SFDVKD. This CDR3 region has 18 residues. The CDR3, as DNA: TGTGCCACCAGCCCGGGACTAGCGGGAGGGTCACGATCGGGGGAGCTGTTTTTT. This gives the protein CATSPGLAGGSRSGELFF.

The rearrangement links TRBV29-1 to TRBJ1-1; 8 bases align to TRBD1. The trim removed 2 bases at V and 2 bases at J, leaving 10 bases unmatched. Germline assignment: CDR1 SQVTM and CDR2 ANQGSEA. The CDR3 is 16 residues long. The chain's CDR3 is CSVELWQGADNTEAFF. The CDR3 nucleotides are TGCAGCGTTGAACTTTGGCAGGGGGCGGATAACACTGAAGCTTTCTTT.

This clone was observed a handful of times. The chain recombines TRBV6-1 with TRBJ1-2; 7 bases match TRBD1. Trimming removed 3 bases from V and 4 bases from J; junction bases left unmatched: 11. This CDR3 has 16 residues. Per the germline V gene, CDR1 is MNHNS and CDR2 is SASEGT. DNA of the CDR3: TGTGCCAGCAGTGACGAACGGGCAGGGGGGCTCTATGGCTACACCTTC. This sequence encodes CASSDERAGGLYGYTF.

This clone was detected only once. The rearrangement links TRBV4-2 to TRBJ2-5, with 7 bases lining up with TRBD1. The CDR3 is 16 amino acids. Germline assignment: CDR1 LGHNA and CDR2 YNFKEQ. The V segment lost 1 base and the J segment 6 bases; nucleotides outside the gene matches: 11. The CDR3 bases are TGTGCCAGCAGCCAAGGACTGGACAGGCCCCTCAAGACCCAGTACTTC. Residues: CASSQGLDRPLKTQYF.

The gene calls are TRBV25-1 and TRBJ1-4, with 7 bases aligning to TRBD1. The germline gives CDR1 MGHDK, CDR2 SYGVNS. The CDR3 covers 12 residues. J lost 8 bases, V lost 11 bases, and 8 bases had no gene match. CDR3 sequence (DNA): TGTGCCGTACAGGGGTTTGGCGAAAAACTGTTTTTT. This translates into CAVQGFGEKLFF.

The chain uses TRBV4-1 and TRBJ1-4; D might be TRBD1 (6 bases). Looked up from germline, CDR1 is MGHRA and CDR2 is YSYEKL. Between the trimmed V and J ends, which lost 4 bases and 7 bases, there was a span of 13 bases. This CDR3 contains 14 residues. The CDR3: CASSPSGGGEKLFF. The CDR3 nucleotides read TGCGCCAGCAGCCCGTCGGGGGGCGGTGAAAAACTGTTTTTT.

The J gene is TRBJ1-1, the V gene TRBV10-3; tentative D call: TRBD1 (5 bases). Germline V gives CDR1 ENHRY, CDR2 SYGVKD. Trimming removed 9 bases at V and 11 bases at J, with 13 bases between. CDR3 length: 10 residues. CDR3 sequence: CAIIPGEAFF. The CDR3 DNA sequence: TGTGCCATAATTCCGGGGGAGGCTTTCTTT.

This chain links TRBV6-1 with TRBJ1-1; maybe TRBD1 (5 bases). V was trimmed by 1 base and J by 10 bases, leaving 10 bases between them. CDR1 is MNHNS and CDR2 is SASEGT in the germline V gene. The CDR3 has 12 amino acids. CDR3 protein: CASSEVRGAAFF. CDR3 sequence (DNA): TGTGCCAGCAGTGAAGTGCGTGGGGCAGCTTTCTTT.

The V and J genes are TRBV7-2 and TRBJ2-1; 8 bases are a match to TRBD1. From germline, CDR1 is SGHTA and CDR2 FQGNSA. This CDR3 has 16 amino acids. The V and J ends lost 3 bases and 5 bases, in that order; junction bases with no gene match: 9. CDR3 sequence reads: CASSFSSGQANNEQFF. The CDR3 DNA is TGTGCCAGCAGCTTTTCTTCGGGACAGGCAAACAATGAGCAGTTCTTC.

This chain links TRBV4-2 with TRBJ1-1, with unresolved D. From germline, CDR1 is LGHNA and CDR2 YNFKEQ. The CDR3 spans 15 residues. Trimming stripped 0 bases from V and 3 bases from J, with 11 bases between. In DNA form, the CDR3 reads TGTGCCAGCAGCCAAGATCTATTCGGTTACACTGAAGCTTTCTTT. It specifies CASSQDLFGYTEAFF.

The J gene is TRBJ1-5, the V gene TRBV11-2, with D perhaps TRBD1 (5 bases). The CDR3 spans 14 residues. The germline gives CDR1 SGHAT, CDR2 FQNNGV. V gave up 2 bases and J gave up 3 bases, with 8 bases separating them. DNA of the CDR3: TGTGCCAGCAGCTTACAGGGTTTCAATCAGCCCCAGCATTTT. Translation: CASSLQGFNQPQHF.

V is TRBV11-2 and J is TRBJ1-3; 7 nucleotides line up with TRBD1. V was pared by 4 bases and J by 1 base, with 10 bases of the junction left unmatched. The CDR3 spans 17 residues. Germline V lookup: CDR1 SGHAT, CDR2 FQNNGV. CDR3 region: CASSSGQAGVSGNTIYF. CDR3 nucleotide sequence: TGTGCCAGCAGCTCTGGACAGGCCGGGGTTTCTGGAAACACCATATATTTT.

This chain joins TRBV15 and TRBJ1-5, with D perhaps TRBD1 (5 bases). Germline V gene data show CDR1 as LNHNV and CDR2 as YYDKDF (reference sequence). This CDR3 contains 17 residues. Deletions cut 4 bases from V and 1 base from J, with 17 bases between. CDR3 in amino acids: CATSTQVAVQSNQPQHF. DNA of the CDR3: TGTGCCACCAGCACACAGGTGGCAGTACAAAGCAATCAGCCCCAGCATTTT. Based on the CDR3 plus reference TRBV15 and TRBJ1-5, the full variable domain is DAMVIQNPRYQVTQFGKPVTLSCSQTLNHNVMYWYQQKSSQAPKLLFHYYDKDFNNEADTPDNFQSRRPNTSFCFLDIRSPGLGDTAMYLCATSTQVAVQSNQPQHFGDGTRLSIL.

The chain is built from TRBV7-9 and TRBJ1-3; D gene uncertain. Trimming left V 8 bases short and J 4 bases short, with 12 bases between. The germline CDR1 and CDR2 sequences are SEHNR and FQNEAQ (reference sequence). CDR3 length equals 13 residues. Here the CDR3 DNA reads TGTGCCAGCCGGGGAATACAAGGAAACACCATATATTTT. This translates into CASRGIQGNTIYF.

A single count supports this clone. The genes are TRBV2 and TRBJ2-2; D possibly corresponds to TRBD2 (5 bases). From germline, CDR1 is SNHLY and CDR2 FYNNEI. CDR3 length: 14 amino acids. Deletions cut 7 bases from V and 1 base from J, with 10 bases between. The CDR3 here is CASKARENTGELFF. The CDR3 region has the DNA TGTGCCAGCAAAGCCCGGGAGAACACCGGGGAGCTGTTTTTT.

This chain uses TRBV6-6 with TRBJ2-2; 8 bases are shared with TRBD1. Germline assignment: CDR1 MNHNY and CDR2 SVGAGI (reference sequence). With V trimmed by 9 bases and J by 7 bases, 16 bases remained unmatched. The CDR3 spans 16 residues. CDR3 protein: CASSTERQGFIGELFF. DNA of the CDR3: TGTGCCAGTAGTACCGAGAGACAGGGGTTCATCGGGGAGCTGTTTTTT.

The chain joins TRBV15 to TRBJ1-1; a possible D gene is TRBD1 (5 bases). The CDR3 extends over 16 amino acids. Trimming took 0 bases from V and 1 from J, leaving 12 bases between them. Per germline, CDR1 LNHNV and CDR2 YYDKDF (reference sequence). The DNA for the CDR3 is TGTGCCACCAGCAGAGACCTTAGGGGAGGGAACACTGAAGCTTTCTTT. It is translated as CATSRDLRGGNTEAFF.

J is TRBJ1-5 and V is TRBV2; D remains unclear. CDR3 length: 13 residues. CDR1 and CDR2 from the germline V gene are SNHLY and FYNNEI. Trimming removed 6 bases from V and 9 bases from J, with 15 bases in between. CDR3 bases: TGTGCCAGCAGGCCAGACACCTCCCGGCCCCAGCATTTT. Its translation is CASRPDTSRPQHF.

Only one count was recorded for this clone. The junction and the germline gene differ at one end; a read error may be behind it. J is TRBJ2-3 and V is TRBV5-1; a possible D gene is TRBD1 (5 bases). Germline V gives CDR1 SGHRS, CDR2 YFSETQ. The CDR3 loop spans 15 amino acids. DNA of the CDR3: TGTGCCAGCTACCTGGGGCCCTCTAGCACAGATACGCAGTATTTT. Its translation is CASYLGPSSTDTQYF.

V usage is TRBV11-2 and J usage is TRBJ2-3; the match to TRBD2 covers 14 bases. Germline trimming cut 3 bases from V and 2 bases from J; bases unmatched to any gene: 4. The CDR3 has 17 amino acids. Germline V gives CDR1 SGHAT, CDR2 FQNNGV. DNA for the CDR3: TGTGCCAGCAGCTTGGGACTAGCGGGGGCCCACACAGATACGCAGTATTTT. Translating gives CASSLGLAGAHTDTQYF. Using reference TRBV11-2 and TRBJ2-3 for the parts outside the CDR3, the full variable domain is EAGVAQSPRYKIIEKRQSVAFWCNPISGHATLYWYQQILGQGPKLLIQFQNNGVVDDSQLPKDRFSAERLKGVDSTLKIQPAKLEDSAVYLCASSLGLAGAHTDTQYFGPGTRLTVL.

V and J are TRBV5-6 and TRBJ2-6; no reliable D call. Germline V CDR1 and CDR2: SGHDT, YYEEEE. This CDR3 has 15 amino acids. Trimming shortened V by 4 bases and J by 2 bases, and 10 bases separated the two germline ends. In DNA, the CDR3 is TGTGCCAGCAGCCTGCCCCGGGCTGGGGCCAACGTCCTGACTTTC. The encoded protein is CASSLPRAGANVLTF.